This T cell receptor (beta chain) was observed in a study of CXCR3-negative and CXCR3-positive naive CD8 T cells (dated by TCRdb to between 2019 and 2020). Notes on the research overall: In total, about 150 million TRB reads were obtained, corresponding to roughly 1.5 +/- 0.3 million reads per library. Diversity and physicochemical repertoire analyses were performed on around 10 donors pooled from two independent experiments. For the TRBV-TRBJ cluster analysis, the naive subsets came from 5 donors, while the memory cells came from 3 donors. Study-wide conclusions, independent of this receptor: Compared with CXCR3-negative naive cells, CXCR3-positive naive cells had TRB CDR3s with higher hydrophobicity (lower Kidera factor 4), lower energy, and higher strength and volume indices. Surface CD5, linked to self-reactivity in mice, was comparable between naive subsets; TCR interaction strength was therefore also inferred from TRB CDR3 physicochemical properties. Comparably high repertoire diversity was found in both naive subsets, whereas much lower repertoire diversity was found in memory CD8+ T cells. Because CXCR3 expression was partially decreased after cryopreservation, freshly isolated PBMCs were used for most assays. Within the same donor, TRBV-TRBJ usage looked similar between naive CXCR3-negative and CXCR3-positive cells, but memory cells had distinct patterns.

With regard to this clonotype: This clone's antigen is unknown.

As encoded in the germline V gene, CDR1 is SGHVS while CDR2 is FNYEAQ. The CDR3 holds 15 amino acids from the cysteine to the phenylalanine. No DNA sequence is on record. Instrument used: NextSeq 550. The Human TCR Profiling Kit (MiLaboratory) was used to make UMI-labeled 5' RACE TRB cDNA libraries. The full amount of extracted RNA was used for cDNA synthesis, and the full amount of resulting cDNA was used for PCR amplification. Libraries were prepared in parallel with an identical number of PCR cycles. In the original analysis: With a minimum of two reads required per UMI, MIGEC and MiXCR pulled out about 50,000 +/- 10,000 unique UMI-labeled TRB cDNA molecules from each library. An average of roughly 40,000 +/- 10,000 functional in-frame TRB CDR3 nucleotide clonotypes without stop codons was found per library. After downsampling to 5000 UMI-labeled TRB molecules per sample, diversity metrics such as normalized Shannon-Wiener and Chao1 were calculated in VDJtools. VDJtools was used to calculate clonotype-size-weighted physicochemical properties of the central five CDR3 residues, namely interaction energy, strength, volume and Kidera factor 4. TCRdb reprocessed the reads; each CDR3 protein sequence makes one entry, and DNA is unavailable. TCRdb's processing, not the authors' own work, is the source of the V and J calls. The sample table on file contains approximately 90,000 distinct CDR3 sequences. Together, the top ten hold approximately 0.5% of the sample.

Each CD8+ T cell subset was flow-sorted in triplicate, and some 310,000 cells per subset were placed directly into RLT lysis buffer. To exclude memory contaminants, naive CD8+ T cells were stringently defined as CD45RO-CCR7+CD27+CD95-. Using standard density gradient centrifugation, peripheral blood mononuclear cells were isolated from buffy coats. Naive CXCR3-negative and CXCR3-positive CD8+ T cells were flow-sorted on a FACSAria III. Total RNA was extracted from sorted cells using an RNeasy Mini Kit. The V gene is TRBV7-6 and the J gene is TRBJ1-2; the TCRdb call, TRBD1, lacks DNA for checking. Sequencing was performed on naive CXCR3+ CD8+ T cells from blood. In light of the paper, this sample's cell subset or site label describes: CD45RO-CCR7+CD27+CD95- naive CD8+ T cells expressing CXCR3 (TNR3+). The TCR comes from a human donor in good health. Some clones in this sample may be carry-over from other donors' samples. CDR3 region: CASSLGTGSSYGYTF.